These 5 T cell receptor beta chains were sequenced from one sample in a study of blood T cell repertoires in COVID-19 (dated by TCRdb to the early 2020s). The method behind the library was the immunoSEQ multiplex PCR assay. This is the immuneACCESS table as TCRdb keeps it, with only in-frame sequences that have V and J called. A part of the clones is gone; compared with another copy, unresolved V genes explain less than half, and the rest is unexplained. Present in this sample are about 84,000 clones, around 96% of which were seen just once. The top ten hold around 4% of the sample. The sample consisted of peripheral blood. The receptors derive from a human donor with active COVID-19. The donor label of this sample is uncertain.

The chain carries TRBV5-6 and TRBJ2-5, with 12 bases aligning to TRBD2. The CDR3 loop spans 17 amino acids. V lost 1 base, J lost 4 bases, and 8 bases stayed unmatched. Germline V gene lookup returns CDR1 SGHDT and CDR2 YYEEEE. The CDR3 DNA follows: TGTGCCAGCAGCTTGTGGCTAGCGGGGGGGCGCCGAGAGACCCAGTACTTC. This encodes CASSLWLAGGRRETQYF.

This chain joins TRBV5-6 and TRBJ2-5, with D perhaps TRBD2 (6 bases). Per the germline V gene, CDR1 is SGHDT and CDR2 is YYEEEE. CDR3 length: 16 residues. Trimming removed 0 bases from V and 1 base from J, with 13 bases in between. The CDR3 DNA sequence: TGTGCCAGCAGCTTGGGTCAGTCGGGGGTCCAAGAGACCCAGTACTTC. It yields the protein CASSLGQSGVQETQYF.

This rearrangement joins TRBV4-1 to TRBJ1-3; 8 bases match TRBD1. Germline CDR1 and CDR2: MGHRA and YSYEKL. V was clipped by 1 base and J by 2 bases; unmatched bases: 4. This CDR3 comprises 16 residues. The CDR3 sequence is CASSQVGTGPGNTIYF. The DNA of the CDR3 is TGCGCCAGCAGCCAAGTAGGGACAGGCCCTGGAAACACCATATATTTT.

The V call is TRBV9, the J call TRBJ2-3; 11 nucleotides agree with TRBD2. Looked up from germline, CDR1 is SGDLS and CDR2 is YYNGEE. J gave up 6 bases and V 3 bases, and 9 bases lay outside the gene matches. This CDR3 is built from 16 residues. This chain's CDR3 is CASSGSGGDAGDTQYF. The CDR3, as DNA: TGTGCCAGCAGCGGTAGCGGGGGGGACGCCGGGGATACGCAGTATTTT.

The chain couples TRBV5-6 to TRBJ2-3; 12 nucleotides line up with TRBD2. The CDR3 sequence is 16 residues long. Germline CDR1 SGHDT, CDR2 YYEEEE. J gave up 1 base and V 4 bases, and 4 bases lay outside the gene matches. This CDR3 reads CASSDRLAGGTDTQYF. The CDR3 region has the DNA TGTGCCAGCAGCGACCGACTAGCGGGAGGCACAGATACGCAGTATTTT.